The 3 T cell receptor beta chains presented below share a single source sample, sequenced in a study of OX40 agonist ivuxolimab in advanced cancers. The data were produced by immunoSEQ multiplex PCR, yet TCRdb's version contains in-frame clones alone and is incomplete. The data show about 46,000 clones, approximately 80% seen once. Material: CD4+ or CD8+ T cells sorted from blood, obtained in a trial of the OX40 agonist ivuxolimab. These receptors all come from an adult with an advanced solid tumor such as melanoma, head and neck, liver or kidney cancer.

The V and J genes are TRBV4-1 and TRBJ1-6; possible D gene TRBD1, 6 bases. Between the trimmed V and J ends, which lost 0 bases and 8 bases, there was a span of 14 bases. From germline, CDR1 is MGHRA and CDR2 YSYEKL. The CDR3 extends over 16 amino acids. CDR3 bases: TGCGCCAGCAGCCAAGATCCACAGGGCTCGTATTCACCCCTCCACTTT. Amino acids: CASSQDPQGSYSPLHF.

The chain links TRBV2 to TRBJ1-4; perhaps TRBD1 as D (6 bases). Germline V gives CDR1 SNHLY, CDR2 FYNNEI. There are 17 residues in the CDR3. The V end lost 6 bases, the J end lost 0 bases, and 17 bases lay between the germline ends. Here the CDR3 DNA reads TGTGCCAGCAGAGGGGGACATATCTTTGCAACTAATGAAAAACTGTTTTTT. Translated, it gives CASRGGHIFATNEKLFF.

The chain carries TRBV14 and TRBJ2-1; 9 bases agree with TRBD2. V lost 5 bases and J lost 10; bases outside the gene matches: 15. Germline values: CDR1 SGHDN, CDR2 FVKESK. The CDR3 consists of 16 residues. The CDR3 here is CASSSFGAGGTREQFF. The CDR3 DNA reads as TGTGCCAGCAGCTCCTTTGGCGCGGGAGGGACAAGGGAGCAGTTCTTC.